The 15 T cell receptor beta chains below all came from one sample that was sequenced in a study of vaccination effects on CD4 cells after COVID-19. No antigens are known for them. Libraries were prepared by immunoSEQ multiplex PCR; TCRdb keeps only in-frame clonotypes and omits some of them. In the table there are some 39,000 clones, over 80% of which are singletons. It was after approximately 11 days of culture that CD4+ T cells were isolated. The sample was CD4+ T cells from PBMCs cultured without peptide, taken before COVID-19 vaccination. These TCRs come from a human donor who received a COVID-19 vaccine.

For the CDR3, the DNA is TGTGCCACCAGCATAAGACGAGCGGATACGCAGTATTTT. Translated: CATSIRRADTQYF. The rearrangement links TRBV15 to TRBJ2-3, with unresolved D. The germline CDR1 and CDR2 sequences are LNHNV and YYDKDF (reference sequence). Trimming left V 4 bases short and J 6 bases short, with 11 bases between. The CDR3 length is 13 residues.

In DNA form, the CDR3 reads TGTGCCACCAGTGACTTCCTTTCCGGGGAGCTGTTTTTT. It is translated as CATSDFLSGELFF. This chain links TRBV24-1 with TRBJ2-2; D not resolved. CDR1 KGHDR and CDR2 SFDVKD come from the germline V gene. The CDR3 is 13 amino acids. The ends were cut back, 4 bases at V and 6 bases at J, with 8 bases in the middle.

The genes are TRBV18 and TRBJ2-7, with TRBD2 matching over 7 bases. The CDR3 runs 15 residues. The ends lost 6 bases at V and 2 bases at J; junction bases unmatched: 10. CDR1 is KGHSH and CDR2 is LQKENI in the germline V gene. The CDR3 nucleotides are TGTGCCAGCTCCCCCGGGTGGGGGGGAACCTACGAGCAGTACGTC. Its protein is CASSPGWGGTYEQYV.

In DNA form, the CDR3 reads TGCAGTGCTAGTCCGGGACAGGGGCGTAAAAACATTCAGTACTTC. This translates into CSASPGQGRKNIQYF. The J gene is TRBJ2-4, the V gene TRBV20-1, with TRBD1 matching over 10 bases. Per germline, CDR1 DFQATT and CDR2 SNEGSKA (reference sequence). V lost 3 bases to trimming and J lost 4 bases; unmatched junction nucleotides: 6. This CDR3 spans 15 amino acids.

This clone was seen a few times. The chain couples TRBV24-1 to TRBJ1-1; 7 nucleotides agree with TRBD1. V trimming: 7 bases; J trimming: 1 base; junction bases outside the gene matches: 8. The CDR3 totals 15 residues. Germline V gene sequence: CDR1 KGHDR, CDR2 SFDVKD. The CDR3 region is CATRAHGTANTEAFF. In DNA form, the CDR3 reads TGTGCCACCAGGGCACACGGGACAGCGAACACTGAAGCTTTCTTT.

The chain links TRBV24-1 to TRBJ2-2, with D possibly matching TRBD2 (5 bases). There are 14 residues in the CDR3. The V gene lost 6 bases and the J gene lost 4 bases, with 11 bases spanning the gap. Germline CDR1 and CDR2: KGHDR and SFDVKD. The CDR3 is CATSRGLVTGELFF. DNA of the CDR3: TGTGCCACCAGTCGCGGGCTGGTCACCGGGGAGCTGTTTTTT.

The DNA for the CDR3 is TGTGCCAGCAGTCGGACAGGGCAAGAGACCCAGTACTTC. Protein sequence: CASSRTGQETQYF. The chain recombines TRBV28 with TRBJ2-5; 8 bases line up with TRBD1. Unmatched junction bases numbered 1, after V lost 5 bases and J lost 2 bases. The CDR3 consists of 13 residues. Germline values: CDR1 MDHEN, CDR2 SYDVKM.

This clone was observed a few times. The chain combines TRBV7-9 with TRBJ2-3, with 11 bases that match TRBD2. The CDR3 runs to 17 residues. Trimming removed 1 base from V and 8 bases from J; junction bases left unmatched: 11. CDR1 is SEHNR and CDR2 is FQNEAQ in the germline V gene (reference sequence). Written as DNA, the CDR3 is TGTGCCAGCAGCTTAGATAGCGGGGGGGCCGAGAAGGTTACGCAGTATTTT. Translation gives CASSLDSGGAEKVTQYF.

The chain employs TRBV2 and TRBJ2-7, with 7 bases matching TRBD2. This CDR3 region has 14 residues. CDR1 is SNHLY, CDR2 FYNNEI, per germline. The V segment lost 8 bases and the J segment 6 bases; nucleotides outside the gene matches: 13. The CDR3 region has the DNA TGTGCCAGCCAGGGAAGGAGCGGGGATCCCGAGCAGTACGTC. Amino acid sequence: CASQGRSGDPEQYV.

This chain links TRBV7-2 with TRBJ2-5; D might be TRBD2 (7 bases). V dropped 4 bases and J dropped 5 bases, with 20 bases sitting between them. CDR3 length: 16 residues. CDR1 SGHTA and CDR2 FQGNSA come from the germline V gene. The CDR3 bases are TGTGCCAGCAGCTCCTCGTCTGGGGGGGGGCCGGAGACCCAGTACTTC. Translated, it gives CASSSSSGGGPETQYF.

This chain connects TRBV24-1 to TRBJ2-1; D is unclear. Germline V gives CDR1 KGHDR, CDR2 SFDVKD. Between the trimmed V and J ends, which lost 0 bases and 7 bases, there was a span of 6 bases. The CDR3 sequence is 13 residues long. DNA of the CDR3: TGTGCCACCAGTGATTTGAGGGATAATGAGCAGTTCTTC. As protein: CATSDLRDNEQFF.

The chain uses TRBV21-1 and TRBJ2-7; TRBD2 was called by the table and not checked on the DNA. TRBV21-1 is classified as a pseudogene. The CDR3 spans 17 residues. Here the CDR3 reads CASSNGLAGPQSYEQYV. CDR3 DNA: TGTGCCAGCAGCAATGGACTAGCGGGGCCGCAGTCTTACGAGCAGTACGTC.

The chain is built from TRBV27 and TRBJ2-1, with a possible D match to TRBD1 (6 bases). The germline gives CDR1 MNHEY, CDR2 SMNVEV (reference sequence). The length of the CDR3 is 16 residues. V lost 8 bases to trimming and J lost 0 bases, with 17 bases between them. The CDR3 DNA reads as TGTGCCAGCGAGGACAGAAAAGTACCCTCCTACAATGAGCAGTTCTTC. Translated: CASEDRKVPSYNEQFF.

The chain combines TRBV9 with TRBJ1-2, with 7 bases identical to TRBD1. Germline assignment: CDR1 SGDLS and CDR2 YYNGEE. This CDR3 comprises 14 residues. The J segment lost 7 bases and the V segment lost 0 bases, leaving 6 bases of the junction unmatched. The CDR3 loop is CASSVAMTGSGYTF. As DNA, the CDR3 is TGTGCCAGCAGCGTAGCTATGACAGGGAGTGGCTACACCTTC. Full variable domain (remainder filled in from reference TRBV9 and TRBJ1-2): DSGVTQTPKHLITATGQRVTLRCSPRSGDLSVYWYQQSLDQGLQFLIQYYNGEERAKGNILERFSAQQFPDLHSELNLSSLELGDSALYFCASSVAMTGSGYTFGSGTRLTVV.

The chain employs TRBV7-2 and TRBJ2-3; D may be TRBD2 (5 bases). CDR1 is SGHTA and CDR2 is FQGNSA in the germline V gene. V lost 4 bases, J lost 0 bases, and 17 bases lay in between. The CDR3 length is 17 residues. CDR3 nucleotides: TGTGCCAGCAGCTCGGTGCCTGGGAGAACTAGCACAGATACGCAGTATTTT. Translated, it gives CASSSVPGRTSTDTQYF.